Shown below are 13 T cell receptor beta chains from a single sample sequenced in a study of T cell changes during pregnancy in multiple sclerosis. Generated by immunoSEQ multiplex PCR, the TCRdb table keeps only in-frame clones and is missing some. Counted here are 35,000 to 50,000 clones, 80% to 90% occurring once; the ten biggest clones make up roughly 1.2%. This sample comprised CD4+ T cells from peripheral blood mononuclear cells, obtained after pregnancy. The receptors here all came from a female donor with multiple sclerosis, enrolled in a pregnancy study.

V and J are TRBV10-3 and TRBJ2-1; 10 nucleotides line up with TRBD1. Germline lookup yields CDR1 ENHRY and CDR2 SYGVKD. Trimming at V came to 4 bases and at J to 1 base, leaving 19 bases not matched to a gene. The CDR3 has 21 residues. The CDR3 here is CAISGTGGLVLAVSSYNEQFF. The CDR3 coding sequence is TGTGCCATCAGTGGGACAGGGGGATTGGTTCTGGCAGTTTCTTCCTACAATGAGCAGTTCTTC.

This sequence joins TRBV30 and TRBJ2-7; D possibly corresponds to TRBD2 (6 bases). The germline V gene encodes CDR1 GTSNPN and CDR2 SVGIG (reference sequence). Trimming shortened V by 2 bases and J by 2 bases, and 22 bases separated the two germline ends. The CDR3 totals 17 residues. The CDR3 nucleotides are TGTGCCTGGAGTCTTAAACCGGGACTCAAACCCCCCTACGAGCAGTACTTC. Residues: CAWSLKPGLKPPYEQYF.

This clone was seen only once. Other nucleotide sequences from this sample produce the same CDR3. The V gene is TRBV7-8, the J gene TRBJ2-1; no definite D call. Trimming pared 4 bases from V and 6 bases from J, leaving 10 bases between. The CDR3 is made up of 13 amino acids. Germline CDR1 and CDR2: SGHVS and FQNEAQ. CDR3 bases: TGTGCCAGCAGCTCAGAAAGAGGCAATGAGCAGTTCTTC. Residues: CASSSERGNEQFF.

This chain connects TRBV19 to TRBJ2-7; no clear D. This CDR3 has 10 residues. The germline CDR1 and CDR2 sequences are LNHDA and SQIVND (reference sequence). V was shortened by 11 bases and J by 7 bases, with 12 bases between the two germline ends. CDR3 in amino acids: CAPKAREQYF. CDR3 coding DNA: TGTGCCCCCAAAGCGCGAGAGCAGTACTTC. Variable domain in full (rest from reference TRBV19 and TRBJ2-7): DGGITQSPKYLFRKEGQNVTLSCEQNLNHDAMYWYRQDPGQGLRLIYYSQIVNDFQKGDIAEGYSVSREKKESFPLTVTSAQKNPTAFYLCAPKAREQYFGPGTRLTVT.

The chain joins TRBV18 to TRBJ2-3; D ambiguous. V lost 2 bases to trimming and J lost 6 bases, with 15 bases between them. Germline assignment: CDR1 KGHSH and CDR2 LQKENI. The CDR3 spans 15 residues. The CDR3 is CASSPNQPPGDTQYF. CDR3 in DNA: TGTGCCAGCTCACCAAATCAACCACCCGGGGATACGCAGTATTTT.

The CDR3 DNA sequence: TGTGCCTGGAGTGTAGCAGGACTAGCCTCCTACAATGAGCAGTTCTTC. Protein sequence: CAWSVAGLASYNEQFF. The chain uses TRBV30 and TRBJ2-1; TRBD2 matches 8 bases. The CDR3 has 16 amino acids. J was trimmed by 0 bases and V by 0 bases; bases with no gene match: 4. Germline V gene data show CDR1 as GTSNPN and CDR2 as SVGIG (reference sequence).

The chain joins TRBV5-6 to TRBJ2-2; the match to TRBD1 covers 11 bases. The CDR3 covers 16 residues. Per the germline V gene, CDR1 is SGHDT and CDR2 is YYEEEE. J lost 4 bases, V lost 4 bases, and 6 bases had no gene match. CDR3 coding DNA: TGTGCCAGCAGCCCGGACAGGGGGCTCGGCACCGGGGAGCTGTTTTTT. Protein product: CASSPDRGLGTGELFF.

V and J are TRBV4-1 and TRBJ2-1; 10 bases are shared with TRBD1. V was clipped by 6 bases and J by 2 bases; unmatched bases: 7. Germline lookup yields CDR1 MGHRA and CDR2 YSYEKL. CDR3 length equals 16 residues. The chain's CDR3 is CASRRQGADAYNEQFF. In nucleotides, the CDR3 is TGCGCCAGCAGACGACAGGGGGCCGACGCCTACAATGAGCAGTTCTTC.

This chain's CDR3 is CASSTTGLGNTEAFF. The CDR3 DNA reads TGTGCCAGCAGTACAACGGGACTAGGGAACACTGAAGCTTTCTTT. J is TRBJ1-1 and V is TRBV5-6; a possible D gene is TRBD1 (5 bases). The CDR3 is 15 amino acids. With 5 bases removed from V and 1 base from J, the gap between germline ends came to 15 bases. Germline V gives CDR1 SGHDT, CDR2 YYEEEE.

This chain joins TRBV5-1 and TRBJ2-3, with 8 nucleotides matching TRBD2. Germline trimming cut 4 bases from V and 0 bases from J; bases unmatched to any gene: 4. Germline lookup yields CDR1 SGHRS and CDR2 YFSETQ. The CDR3 covers 15 residues. CDR3 sequence: CASSPGGTSTDTQYF. The CDR3 nucleotides read TGCGCCAGCAGCCCGGGGGGGACTAGCACAGATACGCAGTATTTT.

The chain joins TRBV11-2 to TRBJ1-6; D possibly corresponds to TRBD1 (6 bases). The CDR3 length is 14 residues. Trimming removed 3 bases from V and 7 bases from J, with 10 bases in between. Germline CDR1 reads SGHAT; CDR2 reads FQNNGV. The CDR3 is CASSFTGQNSPLHF. DNA for the CDR3: TGTGCCAGCAGCTTCACAGGGCAAAATTCACCCCTCCACTTT.

This clone has a handful of counts. This chain uses TRBV4-2 with TRBJ2-7, with 11 bases fitting TRBD1. CDR1 is LGHNA and CDR2 is YNFKEQ in the germline V gene. V shed 6 bases, J shed 4 bases, and the junction held 8 bases outside the gene matches. The CDR3 contains 15 residues. The chain's CDR3 is CASRGTGTGGYEQYF. CDR3 nucleotides: TGTGCCAGCAGAGGAACCGGGACAGGGGGTTACGAGCAGTACTTC.

This rearrangement joins TRBV6-6 to TRBJ2-7, with D maybe TRBD2 (6 bases). The CDR3 is 15 residues long. Germline V gene data show CDR1 as MNHNY and CDR2 as SVGAGI (reference sequence). The V gene lost 2 bases and the J gene lost 0 bases, with 11 bases spanning the gap. The CDR3 reads CASSYLGGSSYEQYF. The CDR3 DNA is TGTGCCAGCAGTTACCTTGGGGGGAGCTCCTACGAGCAGTACTTC.